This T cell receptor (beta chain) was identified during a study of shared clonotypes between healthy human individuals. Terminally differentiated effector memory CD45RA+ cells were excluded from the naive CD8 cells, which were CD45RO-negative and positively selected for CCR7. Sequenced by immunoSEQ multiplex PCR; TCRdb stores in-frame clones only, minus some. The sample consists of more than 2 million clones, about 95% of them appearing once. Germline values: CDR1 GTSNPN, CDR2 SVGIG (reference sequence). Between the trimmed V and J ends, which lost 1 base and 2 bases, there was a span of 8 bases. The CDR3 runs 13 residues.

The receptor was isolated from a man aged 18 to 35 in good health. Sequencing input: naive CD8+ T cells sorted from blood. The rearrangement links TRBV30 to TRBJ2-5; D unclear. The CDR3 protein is CAWSENIQETQYF. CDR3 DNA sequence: TGTGCCTGGAGTGAGAATATTCAAGAGACCCAGTACTTC.